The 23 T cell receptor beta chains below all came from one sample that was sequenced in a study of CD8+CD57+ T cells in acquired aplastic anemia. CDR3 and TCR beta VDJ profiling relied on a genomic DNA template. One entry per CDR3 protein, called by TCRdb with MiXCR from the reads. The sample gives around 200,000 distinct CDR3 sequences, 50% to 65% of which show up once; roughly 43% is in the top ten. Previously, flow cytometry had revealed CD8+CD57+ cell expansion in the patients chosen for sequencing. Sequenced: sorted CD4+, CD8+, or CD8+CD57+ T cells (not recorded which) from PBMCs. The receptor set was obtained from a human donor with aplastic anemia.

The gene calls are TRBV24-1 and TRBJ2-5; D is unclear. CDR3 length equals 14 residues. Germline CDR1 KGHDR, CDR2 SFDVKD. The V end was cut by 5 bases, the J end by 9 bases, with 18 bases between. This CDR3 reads CATSAGQSNQPQYF. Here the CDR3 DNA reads TGTGCCACCAGTGCGGGCCAGAGCAATCAGCCCCAGTACTTC.

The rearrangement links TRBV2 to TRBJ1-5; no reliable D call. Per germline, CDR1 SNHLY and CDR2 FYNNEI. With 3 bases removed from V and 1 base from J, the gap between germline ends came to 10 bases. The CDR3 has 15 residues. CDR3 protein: CASSDSGLSNQPQHF. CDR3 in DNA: TGTGCCAGCAGTGATTCAGGCCTAAGCAATCAGCCCCAGCATTTT.

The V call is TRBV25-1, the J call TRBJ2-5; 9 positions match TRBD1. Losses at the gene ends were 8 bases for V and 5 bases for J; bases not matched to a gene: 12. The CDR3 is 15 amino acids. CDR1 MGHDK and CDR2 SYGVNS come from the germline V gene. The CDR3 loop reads CASAGGTGRVETQYF. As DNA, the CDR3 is TGTGCCAGCGCCGGGGGGACAGGGAGGGTGGAGACCCAGTACTTC.

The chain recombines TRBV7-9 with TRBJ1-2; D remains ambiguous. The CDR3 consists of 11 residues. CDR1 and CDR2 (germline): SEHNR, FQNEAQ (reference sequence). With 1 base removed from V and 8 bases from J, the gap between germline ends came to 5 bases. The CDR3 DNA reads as TGTGCCAGCAGCTTAGAAATCGGCTACACCTTC. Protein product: CASSLEIGYTF. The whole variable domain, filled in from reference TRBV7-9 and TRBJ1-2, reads DTGVSQNPRHKITKRGQNVTFRCDPISEHNRLYWYRQTLGQGPEFLTYFQNEAQLEKSRLLSDRFSAERPKGSFSTLEIQRTEQGDSAMYLCASSLEIGYTFGSGTRLTVV.

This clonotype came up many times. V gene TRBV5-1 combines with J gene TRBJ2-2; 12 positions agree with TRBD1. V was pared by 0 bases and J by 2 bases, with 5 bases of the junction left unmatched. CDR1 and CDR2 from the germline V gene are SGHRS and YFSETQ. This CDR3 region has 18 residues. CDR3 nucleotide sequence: TGCGCCAGCAGCTTGGGGGACAGGGGGCTGGGAAACACCGGGGAGCTGTTTTTT. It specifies CASSLGDRGLGNTGELFF.

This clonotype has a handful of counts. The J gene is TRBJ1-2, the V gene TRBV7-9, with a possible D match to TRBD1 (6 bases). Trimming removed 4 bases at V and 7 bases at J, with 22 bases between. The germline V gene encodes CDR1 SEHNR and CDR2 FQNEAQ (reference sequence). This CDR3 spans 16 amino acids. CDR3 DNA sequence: TGTGCCAGCAGCTCCACCACGGGGGCCCTTATTGTTGGCTACACCTTC. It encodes CASSSTTGALIVGYTF.

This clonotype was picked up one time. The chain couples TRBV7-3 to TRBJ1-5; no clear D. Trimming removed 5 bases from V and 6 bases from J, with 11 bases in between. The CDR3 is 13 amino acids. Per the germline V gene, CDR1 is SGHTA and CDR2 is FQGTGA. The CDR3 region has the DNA TGTGCCAGCAGCCCCACGACGGGTCAGCCCCAGCATTTT. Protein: CASSPTTGQPQHF.

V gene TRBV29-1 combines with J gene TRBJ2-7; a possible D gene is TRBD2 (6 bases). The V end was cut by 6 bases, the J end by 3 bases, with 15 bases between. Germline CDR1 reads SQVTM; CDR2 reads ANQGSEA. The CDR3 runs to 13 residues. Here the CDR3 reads CSVGGGRIYEQYF. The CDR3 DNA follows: TGCAGCGTCGGGGGAGGACGGATCTACGAGCAGTACTTC.

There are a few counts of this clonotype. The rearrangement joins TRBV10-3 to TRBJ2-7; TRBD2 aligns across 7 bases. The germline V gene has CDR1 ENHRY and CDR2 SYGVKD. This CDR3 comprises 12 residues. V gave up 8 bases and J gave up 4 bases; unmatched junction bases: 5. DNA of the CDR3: TGTGCCATCGGGCGGGAGCTGTACGAGCAGTACTTC. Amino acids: CAIGRELYEQYF.

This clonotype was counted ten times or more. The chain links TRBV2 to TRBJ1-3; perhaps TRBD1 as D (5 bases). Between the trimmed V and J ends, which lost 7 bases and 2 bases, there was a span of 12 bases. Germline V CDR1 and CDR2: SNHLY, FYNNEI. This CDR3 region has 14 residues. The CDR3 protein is CASMGRTPGNTIYF. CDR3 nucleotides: TGTGCCAGCATGGGGAGGACACCTGGAAACACCATATATTTT.

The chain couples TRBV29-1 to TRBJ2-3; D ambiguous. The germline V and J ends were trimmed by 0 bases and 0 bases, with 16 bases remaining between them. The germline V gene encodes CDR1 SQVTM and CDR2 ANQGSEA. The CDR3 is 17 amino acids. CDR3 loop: CSVEDLHATASTDTQYF. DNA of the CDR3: TGCAGCGTTGAAGATCTGCACGCCACGGCTAGCACAGATACGCAGTATTTT.

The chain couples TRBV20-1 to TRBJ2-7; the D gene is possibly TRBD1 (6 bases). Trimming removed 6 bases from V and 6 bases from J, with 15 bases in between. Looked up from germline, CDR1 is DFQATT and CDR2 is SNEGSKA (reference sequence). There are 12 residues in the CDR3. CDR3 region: CSAPGTSSEQYF. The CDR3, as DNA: TGCAGTGCCCCCGGGACATCCAGCGAGCAGTACTTC.

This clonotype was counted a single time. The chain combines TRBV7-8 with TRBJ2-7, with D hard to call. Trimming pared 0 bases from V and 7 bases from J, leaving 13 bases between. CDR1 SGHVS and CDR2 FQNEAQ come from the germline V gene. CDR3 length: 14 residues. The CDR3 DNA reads TGTGCCAGCAGCTTAGCCCCCCAGCCCATGGAGCAGTACTTC. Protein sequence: CASSLAPQPMEQYF.

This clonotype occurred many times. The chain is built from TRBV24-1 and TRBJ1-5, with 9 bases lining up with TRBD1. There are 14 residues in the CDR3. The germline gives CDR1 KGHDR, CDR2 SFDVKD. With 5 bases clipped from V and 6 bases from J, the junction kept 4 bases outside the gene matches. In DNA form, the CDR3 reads TGTGCCACCAGTGCGGGACAGGGTGGTCAGCCCCAGCATTTT. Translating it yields CATSAGQGGQPQHF.

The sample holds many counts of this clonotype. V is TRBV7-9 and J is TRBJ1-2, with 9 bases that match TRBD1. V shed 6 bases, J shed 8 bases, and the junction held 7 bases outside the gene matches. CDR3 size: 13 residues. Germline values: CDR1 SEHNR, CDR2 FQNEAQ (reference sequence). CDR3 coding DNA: TGTGCCAGCAGTCCGGGACAGGGCGAAGGCTACACCTTC. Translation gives CASSPGQGEGYTF.

CDR3 DNA sequence: TGCAGTGCCCTCTGGGTGCACGAGCAGTACTTC. The encoded protein is CSALWVHEQYF. The V call is TRBV20-1, the J call TRBJ2-7; D is undetermined. This CDR3 spans 11 amino acids. Deletions cut 6 bases from V and 5 bases from J, with 11 bases between. Germline V gene lookup returns CDR1 DFQATT and CDR2 SNEGSKA (reference sequence).

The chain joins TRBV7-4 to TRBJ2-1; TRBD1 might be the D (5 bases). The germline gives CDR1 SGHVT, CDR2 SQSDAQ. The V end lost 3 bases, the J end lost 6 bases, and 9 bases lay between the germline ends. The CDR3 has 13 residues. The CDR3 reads CASSLWGTNEQFF. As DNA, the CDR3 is TGTGCCAGCAGCTTGTGGGGCACCAATGAGCAGTTCTTC.

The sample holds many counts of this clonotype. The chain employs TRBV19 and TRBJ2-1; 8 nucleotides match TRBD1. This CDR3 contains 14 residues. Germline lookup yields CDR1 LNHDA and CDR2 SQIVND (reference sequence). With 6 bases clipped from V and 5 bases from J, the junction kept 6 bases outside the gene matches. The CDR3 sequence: CASSYRGFDNEQFF. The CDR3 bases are TGTGCCAGTAGCTACAGGGGGTTCGACAATGAGCAGTTCTTC.

In DNA form, the CDR3 reads TGTGCCAGCGCGACGGGGGGGGCGGAAGCTTTCTTT. It translates to CASATGGAEAFF. The rearrangement links TRBV6-5 to TRBJ1-1, with D tentatively TRBD1 (6 bases). Germline V gene data show CDR1 as MNHEY and CDR2 as SVGAGI. Trimming pared 8 bases from V and 8 bases from J, leaving 15 bases between. This CDR3 region has 12 residues.

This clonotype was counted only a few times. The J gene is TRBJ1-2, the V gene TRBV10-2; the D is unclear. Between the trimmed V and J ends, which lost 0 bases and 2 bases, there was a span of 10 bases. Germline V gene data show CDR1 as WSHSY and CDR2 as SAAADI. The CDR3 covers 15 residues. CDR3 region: CASSESSHFNYGYTF. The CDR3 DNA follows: TGCGCCAGCAGTGAGTCGAGTCATTTCAACTATGGCTACACCTTC.

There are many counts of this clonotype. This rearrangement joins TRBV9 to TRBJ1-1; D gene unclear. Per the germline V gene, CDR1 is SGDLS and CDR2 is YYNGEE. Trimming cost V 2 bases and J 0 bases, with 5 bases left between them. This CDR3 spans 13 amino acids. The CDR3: CASSVTVNTEAFF. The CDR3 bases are TGTGCCAGCAGCGTCACAGTGAACACTGAAGCTTTCTTT.

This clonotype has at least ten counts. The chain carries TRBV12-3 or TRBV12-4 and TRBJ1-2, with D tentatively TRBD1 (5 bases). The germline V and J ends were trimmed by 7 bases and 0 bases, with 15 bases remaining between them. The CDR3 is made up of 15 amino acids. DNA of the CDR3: TGTGCCAGCAAGCCCGGGGACGGAACTAACTATGGCTACACCTTC. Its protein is CASKPGDGTNYGYTF.

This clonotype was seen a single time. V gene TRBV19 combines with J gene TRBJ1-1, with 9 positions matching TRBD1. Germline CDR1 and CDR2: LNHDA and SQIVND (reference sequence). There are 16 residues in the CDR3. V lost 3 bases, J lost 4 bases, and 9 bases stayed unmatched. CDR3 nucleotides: TGTGCCAGTAGTATTCCCGGGACAGGGAGGGGCACTGAAGCTTTCTTT. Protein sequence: CASSIPGTGRGTEAFF.